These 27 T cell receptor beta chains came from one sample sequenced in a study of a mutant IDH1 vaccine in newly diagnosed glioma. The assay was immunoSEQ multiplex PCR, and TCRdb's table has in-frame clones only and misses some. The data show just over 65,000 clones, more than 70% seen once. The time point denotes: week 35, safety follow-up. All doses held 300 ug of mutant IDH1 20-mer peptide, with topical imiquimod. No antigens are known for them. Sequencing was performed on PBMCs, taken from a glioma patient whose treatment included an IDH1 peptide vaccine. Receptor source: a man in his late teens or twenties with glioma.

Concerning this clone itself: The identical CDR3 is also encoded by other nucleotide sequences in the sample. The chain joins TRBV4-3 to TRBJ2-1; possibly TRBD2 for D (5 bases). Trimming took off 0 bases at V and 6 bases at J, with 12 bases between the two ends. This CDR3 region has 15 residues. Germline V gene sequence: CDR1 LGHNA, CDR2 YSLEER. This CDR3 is CASSQDRGVGNEQFF. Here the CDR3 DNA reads TGCGCCAGCAGCCAAGATCGGGGAGTGGGCAATGAGCAGTTCTTC.

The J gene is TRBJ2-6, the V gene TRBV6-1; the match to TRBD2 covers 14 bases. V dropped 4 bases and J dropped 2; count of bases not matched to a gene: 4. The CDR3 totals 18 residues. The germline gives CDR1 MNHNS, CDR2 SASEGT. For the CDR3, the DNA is TGTGCCAGCAGTGCGACTAGCGGGGGGGCCCCTGGGGCCAACGTCCTGACTTTC. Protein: CASSATSGGAPGANVLTF.

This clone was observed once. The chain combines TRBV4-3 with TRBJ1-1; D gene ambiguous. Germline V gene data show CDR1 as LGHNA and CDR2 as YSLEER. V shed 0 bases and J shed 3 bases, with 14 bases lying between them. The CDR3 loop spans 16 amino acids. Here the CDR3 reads CASSQDPAGRDTEAFF. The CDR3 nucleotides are TGCGCCAGCAGCCAAGATCCCGCAGGTAGGGACACTGAAGCTTTCTTT.

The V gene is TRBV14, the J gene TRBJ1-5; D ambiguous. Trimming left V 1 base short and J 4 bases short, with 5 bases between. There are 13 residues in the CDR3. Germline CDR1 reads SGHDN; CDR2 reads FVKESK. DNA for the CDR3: TGTGCCAGCAGCCAAGGACTTAATCAGCCCCAGCATTTT. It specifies CASSQGLNQPQHF.

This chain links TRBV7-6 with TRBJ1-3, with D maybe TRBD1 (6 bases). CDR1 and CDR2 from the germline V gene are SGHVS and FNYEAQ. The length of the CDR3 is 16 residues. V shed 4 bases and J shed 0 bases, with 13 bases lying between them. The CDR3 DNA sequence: TGTGCCAGCAGCTCATCCGGGACAAGCTCTGGAAACACCATATATTTT. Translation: CASSSSGTSSGNTIYF.

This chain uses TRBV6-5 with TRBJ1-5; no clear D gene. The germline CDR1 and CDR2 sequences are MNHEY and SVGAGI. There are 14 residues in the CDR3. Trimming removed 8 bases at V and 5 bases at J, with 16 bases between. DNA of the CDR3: TGTGCCAGCTCTCCGCGGCACAGCCATCAGCCCCAGCATTTT. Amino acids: CASSPRHSHQPQHF.

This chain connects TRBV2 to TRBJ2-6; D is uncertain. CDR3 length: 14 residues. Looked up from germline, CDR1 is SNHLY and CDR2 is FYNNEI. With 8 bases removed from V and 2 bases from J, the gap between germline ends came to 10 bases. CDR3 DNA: TGTGCCAGCCTATTGGTAGCTGGGGCCAACGTCCTGACTTTC. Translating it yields CASLLVAGANVLTF.

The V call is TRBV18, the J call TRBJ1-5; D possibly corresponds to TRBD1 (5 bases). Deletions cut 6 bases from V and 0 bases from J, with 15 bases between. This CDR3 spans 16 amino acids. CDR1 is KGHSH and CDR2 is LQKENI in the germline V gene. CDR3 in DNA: TGTGCCAGCTCCGGGACCGGGACCTATAGCAATCAGCCCCAGCATTTT. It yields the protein CASSGTGTYSNQPQHF.

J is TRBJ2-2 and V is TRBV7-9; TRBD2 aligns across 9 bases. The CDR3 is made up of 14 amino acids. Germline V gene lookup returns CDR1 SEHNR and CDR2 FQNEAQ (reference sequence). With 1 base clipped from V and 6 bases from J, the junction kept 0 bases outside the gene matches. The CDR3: CASSLVAGAGELFF. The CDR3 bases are TGTGCCAGCAGCTTAGTAGCGGGGGCCGGGGAGCTGTTTTTT.

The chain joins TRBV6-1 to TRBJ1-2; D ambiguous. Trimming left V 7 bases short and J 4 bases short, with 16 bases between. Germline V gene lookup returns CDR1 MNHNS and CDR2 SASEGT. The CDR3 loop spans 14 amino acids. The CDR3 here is CASKASDGLYGYTF. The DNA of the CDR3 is TGTGCCAGCAAGGCTTCAGACGGCCTCTATGGCTACACCTTC.

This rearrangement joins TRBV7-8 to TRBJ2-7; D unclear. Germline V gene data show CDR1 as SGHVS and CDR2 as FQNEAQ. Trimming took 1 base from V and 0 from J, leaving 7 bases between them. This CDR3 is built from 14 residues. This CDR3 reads CASSLGPSSYEQYF. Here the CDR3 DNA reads TGTGCCAGCAGCTTAGGTCCGAGCTCCTACGAGCAGTACTTC. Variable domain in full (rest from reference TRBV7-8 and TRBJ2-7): GAGVSQSPRYKVAKRGQDVALRCDPISGHVSLFWYQQALGQGPEFLTYFQNEAQLDKSGLPSDRFFAERPEGSVSTLKIQRTQQEDSAVYLCASSLGPSSYEQYFGPGTRLTVT.

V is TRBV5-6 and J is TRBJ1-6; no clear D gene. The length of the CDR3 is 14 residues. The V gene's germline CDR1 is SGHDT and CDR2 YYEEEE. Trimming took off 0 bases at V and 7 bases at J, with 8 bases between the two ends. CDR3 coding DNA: TGTGCCAGCAGCTTGGGGGGAGGGAATTCACCCCTCCACTTT. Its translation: CASSLGGGNSPLHF.

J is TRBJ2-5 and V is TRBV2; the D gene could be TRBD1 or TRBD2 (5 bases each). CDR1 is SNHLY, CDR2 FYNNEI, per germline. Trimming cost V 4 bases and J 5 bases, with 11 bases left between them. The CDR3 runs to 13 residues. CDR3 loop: CASSGQGRETQYF. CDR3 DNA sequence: TGTGCCAGCAGTGGGCAGGGACGGGAGACCCAGTACTTC.

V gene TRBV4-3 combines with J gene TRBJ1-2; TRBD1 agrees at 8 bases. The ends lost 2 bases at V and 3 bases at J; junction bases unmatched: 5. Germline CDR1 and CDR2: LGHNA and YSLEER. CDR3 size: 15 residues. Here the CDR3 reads CASSQRGQGDYGYTF. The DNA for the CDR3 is TGCGCCAGCAGCCAAAGAGGACAGGGTGACTATGGCTACACCTTC.

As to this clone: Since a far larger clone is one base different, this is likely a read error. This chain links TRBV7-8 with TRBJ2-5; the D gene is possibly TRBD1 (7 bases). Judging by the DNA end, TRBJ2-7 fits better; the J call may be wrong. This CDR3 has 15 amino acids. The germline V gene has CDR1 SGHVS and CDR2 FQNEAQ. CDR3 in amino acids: CASSLWSGGSYEQYF. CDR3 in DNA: TGTGCCAGCAGCTTATGGTCAGGGGGGTCCTACGAGCAGTACTTC.

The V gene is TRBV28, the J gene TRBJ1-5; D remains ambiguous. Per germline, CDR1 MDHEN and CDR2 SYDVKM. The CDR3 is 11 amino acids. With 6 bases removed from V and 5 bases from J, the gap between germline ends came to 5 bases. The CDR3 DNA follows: TGTGCCAGCAGCTCCTATCAGCCCCAGCATTTT. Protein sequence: CASSSYQPQHF.

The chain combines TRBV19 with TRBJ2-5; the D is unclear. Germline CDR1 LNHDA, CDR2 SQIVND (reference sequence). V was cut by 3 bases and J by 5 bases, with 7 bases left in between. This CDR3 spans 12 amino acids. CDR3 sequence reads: CASSIGRETQYF. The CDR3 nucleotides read TGTGCCAGTAGTATCGGGCGGGAGACCCAGTACTTC. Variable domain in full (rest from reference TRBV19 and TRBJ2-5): DGGITQSPKYLFRKEGQNVTLSCEQNLNHDAMYWYRQDPGQGLRLIYYSQIVNDFQKGDIAEGYSVSREKKESFPLTVTSAQKNPTAFYLCASSIGRETQYFGPGTRLLVL.

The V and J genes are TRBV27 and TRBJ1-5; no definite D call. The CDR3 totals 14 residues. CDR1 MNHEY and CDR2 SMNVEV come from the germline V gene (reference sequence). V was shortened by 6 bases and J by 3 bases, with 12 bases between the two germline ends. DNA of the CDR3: TGTGCCAGCAGGTCCATTGGGGACAATCAGCCCCAGCATTTT. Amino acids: CASRSIGDNQPQHF.

CDR3 protein: CASSPYKSDPGSPSGANVLTF. In DNA, the CDR3 is TGCGCCAGCAGCCCTTACAAGAGTGATCCAGGGAGCCCCTCTGGGGCCAACGTCCTGACTTTC. The chain recombines TRBV4-1 with TRBJ2-6; D could derive from TRBD1 or TRBD2 (5 bases each). CDR1 is MGHRA and CDR2 is YSYEKL in the germline V gene. Trimming took off 4 bases at V and 0 bases at J, with 25 bases between the two ends. CDR3 length equals 21 residues.

The CDR3 nucleotides are TGTGCCAGCTCACCAATAGGGAAAGCTGAAGCTTTCTTT. Translating gives CASSPIGKAEAFF. The chain combines TRBV18 with TRBJ1-1; no definite D call. V gave up 2 bases and J gave up 6 bases, with 10 bases separating them. The CDR3 spans 13 residues. Germline V CDR1 and CDR2: KGHSH, LQKENI.

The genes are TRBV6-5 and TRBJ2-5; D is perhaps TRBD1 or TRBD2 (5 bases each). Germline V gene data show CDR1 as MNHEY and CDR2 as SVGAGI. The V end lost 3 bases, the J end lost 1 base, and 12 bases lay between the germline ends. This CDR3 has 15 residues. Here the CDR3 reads CASSYQGRLQETQYF. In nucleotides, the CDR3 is TGTGCCAGCAGTTATCAGGGACGCCTCCAAGAGACCCAGTACTTC.

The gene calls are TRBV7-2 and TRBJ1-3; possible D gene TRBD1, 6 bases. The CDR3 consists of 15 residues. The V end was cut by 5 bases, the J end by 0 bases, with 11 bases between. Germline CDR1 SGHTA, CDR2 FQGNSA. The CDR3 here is CASSVDRHSGNTIYF. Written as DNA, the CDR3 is TGTGCCAGCAGCGTAGACAGGCACTCTGGAAACACCATATATTTT.

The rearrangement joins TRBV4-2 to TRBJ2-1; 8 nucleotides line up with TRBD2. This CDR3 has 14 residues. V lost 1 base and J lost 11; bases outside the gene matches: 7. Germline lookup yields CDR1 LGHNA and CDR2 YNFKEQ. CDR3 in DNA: TGTGCCAGCAGCCAAGCCCTCGAGCGGGAGAAGCAGTTCTTC. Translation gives CASSQALEREKQFF.

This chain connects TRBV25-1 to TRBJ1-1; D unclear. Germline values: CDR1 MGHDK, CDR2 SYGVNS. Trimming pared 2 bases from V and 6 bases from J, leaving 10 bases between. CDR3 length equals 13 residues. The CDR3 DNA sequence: TGTGCCAGCAGTGAAGGTGGGGTCGCTGAAGCTTTCTTT. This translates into CASSEGGVAEAFF.

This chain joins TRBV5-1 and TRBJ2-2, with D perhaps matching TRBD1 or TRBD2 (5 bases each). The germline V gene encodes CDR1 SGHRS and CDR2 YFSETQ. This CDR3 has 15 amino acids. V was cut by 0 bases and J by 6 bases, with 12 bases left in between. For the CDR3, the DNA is TGCGCCAGCAGCTTGGAGGTCACGGGGCCCGGGGAGCTGTTTTTT. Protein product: CASSLEVTGPGELFF.

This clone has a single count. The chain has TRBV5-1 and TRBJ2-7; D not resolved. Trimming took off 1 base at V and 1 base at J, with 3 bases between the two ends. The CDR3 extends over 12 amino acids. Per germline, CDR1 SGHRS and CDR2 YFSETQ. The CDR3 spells CASSLSSYEQYF. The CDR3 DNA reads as TGCGCCAGCAGCTTGTCGTCCTACGAGCAGTACTTC.

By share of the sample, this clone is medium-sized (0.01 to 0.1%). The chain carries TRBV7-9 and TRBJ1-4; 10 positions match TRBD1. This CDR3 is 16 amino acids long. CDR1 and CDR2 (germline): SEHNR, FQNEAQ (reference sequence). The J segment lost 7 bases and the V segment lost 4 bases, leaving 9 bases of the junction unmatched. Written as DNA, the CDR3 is TGTGCCAGCAGCTCCGGGACAGGGGAAGTCGGTGAAAAACTGTTTTTT. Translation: CASSSGTGEVGEKLFF.